Below are 32 T cell receptor beta chains sequenced from a single sample in a study of CD8 T cells in Susac syndrome. Random hexamers were used to reverse transcribe the RNA input (about 0.5 to 1 ug). TCRdb processed the immunoSEQ multiplex PCR reads anew with MiXCR; each CDR3 protein has one entry. There are fewer than 150,000 distinct CDR3 sequences in the sample; roughly 89% occur only once, and 0.24% lies in the top ten. The sequenced sample consisted of CD8+ T cells from PBMCs. Every receptor here comes from a human donor with multiple sclerosis.

This clonotype was picked up one time. This chain links TRBV21-1 with TRBJ2-1; the table's D call TRBD2 went unverified against the DNA. TRBV21-1 is a recognized pseudogene. The CDR3 has 14 amino acids. The chain's CDR3 is CASLTAGRDNEQFF. The CDR3, as DNA: TGTGCCAGCCTGACTGCGGGCCGAGACAATGAGCAGTTCTTC.

This clonotype has a handful of counts. This chain connects TRBV6-2 or TRBV6-3 to TRBJ2-1, with 10 positions matching TRBD2. In germline, CDR1 is MNHEY, CDR2 SVGEGT. The CDR3 extends over 15 amino acids. V was clipped by 2 bases and J by 7 bases; unmatched bases: 5. CDR3 sequence (DNA): TGTGCCAGCAGTTACATCCTAGCGGGAGCGAATGAGCAGTTCTTC. This codes for CASSYILAGANEQFF.

V and J are TRBV19 and TRBJ1-1, with TRBD1 as a possible D gene (5 bases). V dropped 10 bases and J dropped 4 bases, with 13 bases sitting between them. The CDR3 runs 12 residues. Germline V gene lookup returns CDR1 LNHDA and CDR2 SQIVND (reference sequence). CDR3 nucleotide sequence: TGTGCCACTCAAGCCGGGGCCACTGAAGCTTTCTTT. Translating it yields CATQAGATEAFF.

This rearrangement joins TRBV19 to TRBJ2-7; D is undetermined. The CDR3 loop spans 14 amino acids. Looked up from germline, CDR1 is LNHDA and CDR2 is SQIVND (reference sequence). Trimming removed 3 bases from V and 3 bases from J, with 12 bases in between. The CDR3 bases are TGTGCCAGTAGTATTATCGGAACTCACTACGAGCAGTACTTC. It yields the protein CASSIIGTHYEQYF. The complete variable domain, with remaining parts taken from reference TRBV19 and TRBJ2-7, reads DGGITQSPKYLFRKEGQNVTLSCEQNLNHDAMYWYRQDPGQGLRLIYYSQIVNDFQKGDIAEGYSVSREKKESFPLTVTSAQKNPTAFYLCASSIIGTHYEQYFGPGTRLTVT.

V usage is TRBV19 and J usage is TRBJ1-5, with D uncertain. Germline CDR1 is LNHDA and CDR2 is SQIVND (reference sequence). Trimming pared 3 bases from V and 2 bases from J, leaving 5 bases between. The CDR3 consists of 13 residues. The CDR3 protein is CASSMVGNQPQHF. The CDR3 coding sequence is TGTGCCAGTAGTATGGTAGGCAATCAGCCCCAGCATTTT.

The chain recombines TRBV3-1 with TRBJ2-4, with a tentative D call TRBD2 (6 bases). Per germline, CDR1 LGHDT and CDR2 YNNKEL (reference sequence). The CDR3 totals 17 residues. Trimming left V 0 bases short and J 9 bases short, with 21 bases between. CDR3 in amino acids: CASSQDGFFVRESIQYF. The CDR3 DNA reads TGTGCCAGCAGCCAAGATGGCTTCTTCGTACGGGAGAGCATTCAGTACTTC.

This chain uses TRBV12-3 or TRBV12-4 with TRBJ1-5; no clear D. V lost 10 bases and J lost 3, with 13 bases in between. The CDR3 runs to 13 residues. The CDR3 region has the DNA TGTGCCACCGGTTCAGTCACCAATCAGCCCCAGCATTTT. Translated, it gives CATGSVTNQPQHF.

The chain is built from TRBV7-9 and TRBJ2-1; D gene uncertain. Between the trimmed V and J ends, which lost 7 bases and 7 bases, there was a span of 8 bases. The CDR3 has 11 amino acids. Germline lookup yields CDR1 SEHNR and CDR2 FQNEAQ (reference sequence). DNA for the CDR3: TGTGCCAGCATTCTAGGGAATGAGCAGTTCTTC. Translated: CASILGNEQFF.

The chain links TRBV10-3 to TRBJ2-7; 8 bases are shared with TRBD2. Germline CDR1 ENHRY, CDR2 SYGVKD. Trimming at V came to 8 bases and at J to 0 bases, leaving 9 bases not matched to a gene. This CDR3 has 15 residues. Written as DNA, the CDR3 is TGTGCCATCGGGAAAGCGGGAGAGAGCTCCTACGAGCAGTACTTC. It codes for CAIGKAGESSYEQYF.

This chain uses TRBV9 with TRBJ2-1, with 13 bases fitting TRBD2. Trimming at V came to 3 bases and at J to 8 bases, leaving 8 bases not matched to a gene. CDR3 length equals 16 residues. Germline loops: CDR1 SGDLS, CDR2 YYNGEE. The CDR3 spells CASSAGLGLAGDEQFF. The CDR3 coding sequence is TGTGCCAGCAGCGCAGGACTCGGACTAGCGGGAGATGAGCAGTTCTTC.

In DNA form, the CDR3 reads TGTGCCAGCTCCTCCTTAGCGGGACCTAGCTCCTACAATGAGCAGTTCTTC. Translating it yields CASSSLAGPSSYNEQFF. The chain recombines TRBV11-3 with TRBJ2-1; TRBD2 aligns across 8 bases. Germline lookup yields CDR1 SGHNT and CDR2 YENEEA. The junction had 12 bases not matched to a gene; V was cut back by 8 bases and J by 0 bases. CDR3 length: 17 amino acids.

The rearrangement uses TRBV3-1 and TRBJ2-7; D uncertain. The germline V and J ends were trimmed by 0 bases and 4 bases, with 7 bases remaining between them. The CDR3 has 13 amino acids. Germline V lookup: CDR1 LGHDT, CDR2 YNNKEL (reference sequence). CDR3 sequence (DNA): TGTGCCAGCAGCCAAGATTTAGATTACGAGCAGTACTTC. As protein: CASSQDLDYEQYF.

The rearrangement joins TRBV14 to TRBJ1-5; TRBD1 matches at 11 bases. Germline V lookup: CDR1 SGHDN, CDR2 FVKESK. The length of the CDR3 is 20 residues. V shed 3 bases and J 2 bases; nucleotides not matched to a gene: 15. Here the CDR3 DNA reads TGTGCCAGCAGCCAGATGGAGGACAGGGGGCGAGAGGTGGGCAATCAGCCCCAGCATTTT. Translating gives CASSQMEDRGREVGNQPQHF.

V gene TRBV29-1 combines with J gene TRBJ2-7; 7 nucleotides match TRBD2. The CDR3 totals 13 residues. V lost 2 bases, J lost 5 bases, and 6 bases stayed unmatched. Germline-derived CDR1 and CDR2 are SQVTM and ANQGSEA. The CDR3 nucleotides are TGCAGCGTTGAATGGGGGGGGAATCACGAGCAGTACTTC. As protein: CSVEWGGNHEQYF.

The chain recombines TRBV6-4 with TRBJ1-2, with D uncertain. Germline assignment: CDR1 MRHNA and CDR2 SNTAGT. The CDR3 covers 13 residues. V was pared by 2 bases and J by 4 bases, with 8 bases between. This CDR3 is CASSDRAGYGYTF. The CDR3 DNA reads TGTGCCAGCAGTGACAGGGCAGGCTATGGCTACACCTTC.

The chain couples TRBV7-8 to TRBJ2-7; the D gene is possibly TRBD2 (5 bases). Germline CDR1 reads SGHVS; CDR2 reads FQNEAQ. V was cut by 4 bases and J by 5 bases, with 15 bases left in between. CDR3 size: 14 residues. The CDR3 sequence: CASSSDLRVDEQYF. The CDR3 bases are TGTGCCAGCAGCTCCGACCTGAGGGTGGACGAGCAGTACTTC.

The rearrangement links TRBV19 to TRBJ2-1; D might be TRBD2 (5 bases). Trimming shortened V by 5 bases and J by 4 bases, and 15 bases separated the two germline ends. The germline CDR1 and CDR2 sequences are LNHDA and SQIVND (reference sequence). CDR3 length: 15 residues. The CDR3 bases are TGTGCCAGTAGTTACCCGGGAACGGTTTACAATGAGCAGTTCTTC. Translation: CASSYPGTVYNEQFF. Full variable domain (remainder filled in from reference TRBV19 and TRBJ2-1): DGGITQSPKYLFRKEGQNVTLSCEQNLNHDAMYWYRQDPGQGLRLIYYSQIVNDFQKGDIAEGYSVSREKKESFPLTVTSAQKNPTAFYLCASSYPGTVYNEQFFGPGTRLTVL.

The chain recombines TRBV6-2 or TRBV6-3 with TRBJ2-3; D is unresolved. V was cut by 0 bases and J by 0 bases, with 4 bases left in between. The germline V gene encodes CDR1 MNHEY and CDR2 SVGEGT. This CDR3 has 14 amino acids. This CDR3 reads CASSYSTSTDTQYF. CDR3 DNA: TGTGCCAGCAGTTACTCGACTAGCACAGATACGCAGTATTTT.

The chain carries TRBV29-1 and TRBJ1-1; D perhaps matches TRBD1 (6 bases). This CDR3 is built from 12 residues. Trimming stripped 8 bases from V and 2 bases from J, with 12 bases between. CDR1 and CDR2 from the germline V gene are SQVTM and ANQGSEA. CDR3 bases: TGCAGCCCCCTGGACAGAAACACTGAAGCTTTCTTT. As protein: CSPLDRNTEAFF.

This clonotype was recorded once. V usage is TRBV29-1 and J usage is TRBJ1-1, with D uncertain. Between the trimmed V and J ends, which lost 7 bases and 0 bases, there was a span of 12 bases. CDR1 and CDR2 from the germline V gene are SQVTM and ANQGSEA. This CDR3 has 13 amino acids. The DNA for the CDR3 is TGCAGCGCCCGAGGCAACATGAACACTGAAGCTTTCTTT. Its translation: CSARGNMNTEAFF. Based on the CDR3 plus reference TRBV29-1 and TRBJ1-1, the full variable domain is SAVISQKPSRDICQRGTSLTIQCQVDSQVTMMFWYRQQPGQSLTLIATANQGSEATYESGFVIDKFPISRPNLTFSTLTVSNMSPEDSSIYLCSARGNMNTEAFFGQGTRLTVV.

The chain combines TRBV4-2 with TRBJ1-1, with 8 positions matching TRBD1. The CDR3 loop spans 14 amino acids. The V and J ends lost 5 bases and 3 bases, in that order; junction bases with no gene match: 5. Germline values: CDR1 LGHNA, CDR2 YNFKEQ. CDR3 residues: CASSNQGAHTEAFF. CDR3 nucleotides: TGTGCCAGCAGCAACCAGGGGGCGCACACTGAAGCTTTCTTT.

The chain links TRBV13 to TRBJ1-1; tentative D call: TRBD1 (6 bases). There are 14 residues in the CDR3. Germline V lookup: CDR1 PRHDT, CDR2 FYEKMQ (reference sequence). The V gene lost 5 bases and the J gene lost 1 base, with 11 bases spanning the gap. CDR3 DNA sequence: TGTGCCAGCAGCCAAGGGACATCGAACACTGAAGCTTTCTTT. It yields the protein CASSQGTSNTEAFF. Supplemented by reference TRBV13 and TRBJ1-1, the full variable domain reads AAGVIQSPRHLIKEKRETATLKCYPIPRHDTVYWYQQGPGQDPQFLISFYEKMQSDKGSIPDRFSAQQFSDYHSELNMSSLELGDSALYFCASSQGTSNTEAFFGQGTRLTVV.

V gene TRBV29-1 combines with J gene TRBJ1-2, with TRBD1 identical over 7 bases. Trimming took 5 bases from V and 2 from J; bases not matched to a gene: 2. Germline-derived CDR1 and CDR2 are SQVTM and ANQGSEA. The CDR3 loop spans 12 amino acids. This chain's CDR3 is CSVLGQNYGYTF. In nucleotides, the CDR3 is TGCAGCGTTTTGGGACAGAACTATGGCTACACCTTC.

The V and J genes are TRBV30 and TRBJ2-7; the D is unclear. V gave up 2 bases and J gave up 6 bases, with 5 bases separating them. The CDR3 loop spans 10 amino acids. Germline V gene sequence: CDR1 GTSNPN, CDR2 SVGIG (reference sequence). Here the CDR3 DNA reads TGTGCCTGGAGTAAAGGCGAGCAGTACTTC. Translating gives CAWSKGEQYF.

V and J are TRBV6-2 or TRBV6-3 and TRBJ2-7, with D unresolved. Germline values: CDR1 MNHEY, CDR2 SVGEGT. The CDR3 loop spans 13 amino acids. Between the trimmed V and J ends, which lost 2 bases and 1 base, there was a span of 6 bases. The CDR3 nucleotides are TGTGCCAGCAGTTACGGCGCATCCTACGAGCAGTACTTC. Encoded protein: CASSYGASYEQYF.

The genes are TRBV6-2 or TRBV6-3 and TRBJ2-7; 7 bases are shared with TRBD1. The V and J ends lost 4 bases and 4 bases, in that order; junction bases with no gene match: 4. The CDR3 totals 13 residues. Germline-derived CDR1 and CDR2 are MNHEY and SVGEGT. CDR3 coding DNA: TGTGCCAGCAGTTTCGGGACAGCTTACGAGCAGTACTTC. It specifies CASSFGTAYEQYF.

The CDR3 is CASTRDQRDEQFF. For the CDR3, the DNA is TGTGCCAGCACCCGGGACCAGCGGGATGAGCAGTTCTTC. This chain uses TRBV12-3 or TRBV12-4 with TRBJ2-1, with a weak D call TRBD2 (6 bases). The ends were cut back, 7 bases at V and 8 bases at J, with 15 bases in the middle. The CDR3 spans 13 residues.

This chain joins TRBV9 and TRBJ1-2; the match to TRBD1 covers 10 bases. The junction had 10 bases not matched to a gene; V was cut back by 2 bases and J by 0 bases. The CDR3 covers 18 residues. CDR1 and CDR2 (germline): SGDLS, YYNGEE. In DNA form, the CDR3 reads TGTGCCAGCAGCGTCCCTAGGACAGGGGGTCACCCTAACTATGGCTACACCTTC. It yields the protein CASSVPRTGGHPNYGYTF.

The chain employs TRBV11-2 and TRBJ2-1; D might be TRBD1 or TRBD2, each matching 5 bases. CDR3 length: 15 residues. Trimming removed 7 bases from V and 8 bases from J, with 21 bases in between. From germline, CDR1 is SGHAT and CDR2 FQNNGV. CDR3 coding DNA: TGTGCCAGCAAGTCCCCCGGGACCTCAGTCGATGAGCAGTTCTTC. Translation: CASKSPGTSVDEQFF.

The rearrangement uses TRBV6-5 and TRBJ2-1; D not certain. The V gene lost 0 bases and the J gene lost 5 bases, with 5 bases spanning the gap. Looked up from germline, CDR1 is MNHEY and CDR2 is SVGAGI. The CDR3 has 13 residues. CDR3 amino acids: CASSYSNNNEQFF. CDR3 DNA sequence: TGTGCCAGCAGTTACTCGAACAACAATGAGCAGTTCTTC.

The rearrangement uses TRBV4-1 and TRBJ2-7; D may match TRBD1 or TRBD2 (5 bases each). Germline CDR1 and CDR2: MGHRA and YSYEKL. Between the trimmed V and J ends, which lost 5 bases and 6 bases, there was a span of 26 bases. The CDR3 spans 17 residues. The CDR3 coding sequence is TGCGCCAGCAGCGTGGGAGCCGGGACCCACCGTGTGGGCGAGCAGTACTTC. It specifies CASSVGAGTHRVGEQYF.

This chain joins TRBV20-1 and TRBJ1-1; 10 bases align to TRBD1. CDR1 and CDR2 from the germline V gene are DFQATT and SNEGSKA (reference sequence). This CDR3 is built from 17 residues. The V segment lost 6 bases and the J segment 1 base; nucleotides outside the gene matches: 14. The CDR3 is CSAQSGTGVSGNTEAFF. CDR3 DNA: TGCAGTGCCCAATCCGGGACAGGGGTATCCGGGAACACTGAAGCTTTCTTT.